Below, 24 T cell receptor beta chains from the same sample are listed, as sequenced in a study of T-cell memory formation after mild COVID-19. From the 5' RACE reads, TCRdb called clonotypes with MiXCR, one entry per CDR3 protein. This table holds about 350,000 distinct CDR3 sequences, approximately 15% found once. Sequencing was performed on PBMCs or a T cell subset sorted from them (not recorded which). All receptors come from a man aged 18 to 29 who had mild COVID-19 (a few samples of this study predate the infection). Cell type and time point are not known.

CDR3 residues: CASRVQADGGYTF. The CDR3 region has the DNA TGCGCCAGCAGGGTGCAGGCCGATGGAGGCTACACCTTC. The chain employs TRBV5-1 and TRBJ1-2; D gene unclear. The CDR3 covers 13 residues. The germline V and J ends were trimmed by 5 bases and 8 bases, with 16 bases remaining between them. In germline, CDR1 is SGHRS, CDR2 YFSETQ. Full variable domain (rest looked up from reference TRBV5-1 and TRBJ1-2): KAGVTQTPRYLIKTRGQQVTLSCSPISGHRSVSWYQQTPGQGLQFLFEYFSETQRNKGNFPGRFSGRQFSNSRSEMNVSTLELGDSALYLCASRVQADGGYTFGSGTRLTVV.

This clonotype has only a few counts. The chain carries TRBV28 and TRBJ2-5, with D possibly being TRBD1 (6 bases). CDR3 length: 16 amino acids. V lost 2 bases to trimming and J lost 0 bases, with 13 bases between them. CDR1 and CDR2 from the germline V gene are MDHEN and SYDVKM. CDR3 coding DNA: TGTGCCAGCAGTTTAAGGCCAGGGGTCTACCAAGAGACCCAGTACTTC. This gives the protein CASSLRPGVYQETQYF.

In its sample, this clonotype was seen many times. V usage is TRBV29-1 and J usage is TRBJ1-3, with unresolved D. The CDR3 length is 14 residues. The germline CDR1 and CDR2 sequences are SQVTM and ANQGSEA. V lost 7 bases to trimming and J lost 0 bases, with 13 bases between them. In nucleotides, the CDR3 is TGCAGCGCAAGCGAGGTTTCCTCTGGAAACACCATATATTTT. Its protein product is CSASEVSSGNTIYF.

This clonotype was counted between two and nine times. The chain is built from TRBV5-1 and TRBJ1-2; D call uncertain. V lost 4 bases and J 8 bases, leaving 15 bases between the germline ends. This CDR3 has 13 residues. From germline, CDR1 is SGHRS and CDR2 YFSETQ. The CDR3 sequence is CASSQSGFPGYTF. The CDR3 DNA is TGCGCCAGCAGCCAATCGGGATTTCCAGGCTACACCTTC.

CDR3 loop: CASSLGRTNYGYTF. CDR3 nucleotides: TGTGCCAGCAGTTTGGGACGGACAAACTATGGCTACACCTTC. V usage is TRBV2 and J usage is TRBJ1-2; D is perhaps TRBD1 (5 bases). Germline CDR1 reads SNHLY; CDR2 reads FYNNEI. Trimming cost V 5 bases and J 2 bases, with 12 bases left between them. The CDR3 is made up of 14 amino acids.

The J gene is TRBJ2-5, the V gene TRBV4-1; 7 nucleotides align to TRBD1. The CDR3 totals 14 residues. The V gene end was trimmed by 0 bases and the J gene end by 5 bases; junction bases not matched to a gene: 3. Germline CDR1 is MGHRA and CDR2 is YSYEKL. The CDR3 reads CASSQEPGGETQYF. In DNA, the CDR3 is TGCGCCAGCAGCCAAGAGCCAGGGGGTGAGACCCAGTACTTC.

CDR3 coding DNA: TGTGCCAGCAGTCTCGGCCTCACCCCAGGGACGCAGTATTTT. Residues: CASSLGLTPGTQYF. The chain has TRBV12-3 or TRBV12-4 and TRBJ2-3; maybe TRBD1 (5 bases). The CDR3 length is 14 residues. Trimming pared 5 bases from V and 9 bases from J, leaving 18 bases between.

There are a few counts of this clonotype. The chain couples TRBV5-1 to TRBJ2-7; D may be TRBD2 (6 bases). This CDR3 has 15 residues. The ends were cut back, 2 bases at V and 4 bases at J, with 16 bases in the middle. Germline V lookup: CDR1 SGHRS, CDR2 YFSETQ. The CDR3 DNA follows: TGCGCCAGCAGCTTATTGAATTCGGGGGAATACGAGCAGTACTTC. It specifies CASSLLNSGEYEQYF.

The rearrangement links TRBV4-3 to TRBJ2-1, with TRBD2 matching over 7 bases. Germline V gene data show CDR1 as LGHNA and CDR2 as YSLEER. The ends lost 0 bases at V and 9 bases at J; junction bases unmatched: 2. There are 13 residues in the CDR3. The DNA of the CDR3 is TGCGCCAGCAGCCAAGATTGGGGGGGTGAGCAGTTCTTC. Amino acid sequence: CASSQDWGGEQFF.

This clonotype was counted a few times. The V call is TRBV29-1, the J call TRBJ2-7; D is possibly TRBD2 (7 bases). Trimming removed 7 bases from V and 1 base from J, with 11 bases in between. Germline V lookup: CDR1 SQVTM, CDR2 ANQGSEA. The CDR3 sequence is 12 residues long. As DNA, the CDR3 is TGCAGCGCGGGGGGCGATTCCTACGAGCAGTACTTC. Its translation: CSAGGDSYEQYF.

This clonotype was seen a few times. The chain combines TRBV7-6 with TRBJ1-5; D possibly corresponds to TRBD1 (5 bases). The CDR3 contains 16 residues. Trimming pared 5 bases from V and 1 base from J, leaving 15 bases between. Germline CDR1 SGHVS, CDR2 FNYEAQ. CDR3 sequence: CASSPRFGGSNQPQHF. The CDR3 nucleotides are TGTGCCAGCAGCCCTCGCTTTGGGGGAAGCAATCAGCCCCAGCATTTT.

This clonotype was counted ten times or more. V and J are TRBV5-1 and TRBJ1-1, with D unresolved. The CDR3 is made up of 14 amino acids. The V end lost 0 bases, the J end lost 0 bases, and 6 bases lay between the germline ends. CDR1 and CDR2 from the germline V gene are SGHRS and YFSETQ. CDR3 nucleotide sequence: TGCGCCAGCAGCTTGGACGGATTGAACACTGAAGCTTTCTTT. It yields the protein CASSLDGLNTEAFF.

The chain joins TRBV6-5 to TRBJ1-2; 7 bases are shared with TRBD1. CDR1 MNHEY and CDR2 SVGAGI come from the germline V gene. The CDR3 is 13 amino acids. V lost 11 bases, J lost 7 bases, and 13 bases stayed unmatched. CDR3 bases: TGTGCCGCAGGGGGTCGCGGGGCCTTTGGCTACACCTTC. It codes for CAAGGRGAFGYTF.

Only a few counts were recorded for this clonotype. This chain uses TRBV4-1 with TRBJ2-7; 8 nucleotides line up with TRBD2. There are 17 residues in the CDR3. V dropped 0 bases and J dropped 4; count of bases not matched to a gene: 11. Germline V gene lookup returns CDR1 MGHRA and CDR2 YSYEKL. For the CDR3, the DNA is TGCGCCAGCAGCCAAGATCCCCCATCGGGGGGGCTATACGAGCAGTACTTC. Protein: CASSQDPPSGGLYEQYF.

The chain uses TRBV12-3 or TRBV12-4 and TRBJ1-2; 8 bases match TRBD1. V shed 6 bases and J 8 bases; nucleotides not matched to a gene: 11. The CDR3 is 14 residues long. For the CDR3, the DNA is TGTGCCAGCAGGTTTTCGGCACAGGGGGGAGGCTACACCTTC. This encodes CASRFSAQGGGYTF.

V is TRBV28 and J is TRBJ1-2, with TRBD1 identical over 8 bases. CDR3 length: 15 residues. The V segment lost 3 bases and the J segment 6 bases; nucleotides outside the gene matches: 9. CDR1 and CDR2 from the germline V gene are MDHEN and SYDVKM. The CDR3 spells CASSFGTDRDNGYTF. The CDR3 coding sequence is TGTGCCAGCAGTTTCGGGACGGACAGGGATAATGGCTACACCTTC.

This clonotype was seen only a few times. The chain joins TRBV6-1 to TRBJ2-1; possibly TRBD1 for D (6 bases). Trimming took off 5 bases at V and 3 bases at J, with 17 bases between the two ends. The CDR3 spans 16 residues. The V gene's germline CDR1 is MNHNS and CDR2 SASEGT. In DNA form, the CDR3 reads TGTGCCAGCAGTAAACAGGGCTGGGTCGTCTACAATGAGCAGTTCTTC. As protein: CASSKQGWVVYNEQFF.

This clonotype was seen many times. The chain carries TRBV4-2 and TRBJ2-1; D remains unclear. With 0 bases removed from V and 5 bases from J, the gap between germline ends came to 14 bases. Germline V lookup: CDR1 LGHNA, CDR2 YNFKEQ. CDR3 length equals 16 residues. CDR3 in amino acids: CASSQDGTHVNNEQFF. The CDR3 DNA sequence: TGTGCCAGCAGCCAAGATGGCACCCATGTAAACAATGAGCAGTTCTTC.

This clonotype turned up a few times. The genes are TRBV7-2 and TRBJ1-6; possible D gene TRBD1, 5 bases. V lost 8 bases and J lost 7, with 15 bases in between. In germline, CDR1 is SGHTA, CDR2 FQGNSA. The CDR3 extends over 14 amino acids. As DNA, the CDR3 is TGTGCCAGCTGGAAAGACAGACCCAATTCACCCCTCCACTTT. This translates into CASWKDRPNSPLHF.

The gene calls are TRBV4-3 and TRBJ2-6; D gene unclear. V shed 0 bases and J shed 4 bases, with 7 bases lying between them. Germline V gene sequence: CDR1 LGHNA, CDR2 YSLEER. The CDR3 sequence is 15 residues long. The CDR3 loop reads CASSQEGLGANVLTF. DNA for the CDR3: TGCGCCAGCAGCCAAGAGGGTTTGGGGGCCAACGTCCTGACTTTC.

CDR3 DNA sequence: TGTGCCAGCAAACGGGCAGCGAACACCGGGGAGCTGTTTTTT. Its protein is CASKRAANTGELFF. The rearrangement uses TRBV12-3 or TRBV12-4 and TRBJ2-2; D is undetermined. CDR3 size: 14 residues. V lost 7 bases to trimming and J lost 0 bases, with 9 bases between them.

The genes are TRBV11-2 and TRBJ1-3; D not certain. V lost 4 bases and J lost 4, with 5 bases in between. This CDR3 contains 12 residues. Germline V gene data show CDR1 as SGHAT and CDR2 as FQNNGV. CDR3 residues: CASSSPGNTIYF. The CDR3 nucleotides are TGTGCCAGCAGCTCCCCAGGAAACACCATATATTTT.

The V gene is TRBV29-1, the J gene TRBJ2-1; weak D call: TRBD2 (7 bases). The V end lost 6 bases, the J end lost 10 bases, and 10 bases lay between the germline ends. The length of the CDR3 is 10 residues. The V gene's germline CDR1 is SQVTM and CDR2 ANQGSEA. CDR3 in DNA: TGCAGCGTCGAGGGGGGGGAGCAGTTCTTC. This codes for CSVEGGEQFF.

The J gene is TRBJ1-2, the V gene TRBV6-5, with D possibly being TRBD1 (5 bases). Germline CDR1 and CDR2: MNHEY and SVGAGI. Between the trimmed V and J ends, which lost 0 bases and 4 bases, there was a span of 9 bases. The CDR3 runs to 14 residues. CDR3 coding DNA: TGTGCCAGCAGTTACTCCGCAGGGTTCTATGGCTACACCTTC. Translated: CASSYSAGFYGYTF.